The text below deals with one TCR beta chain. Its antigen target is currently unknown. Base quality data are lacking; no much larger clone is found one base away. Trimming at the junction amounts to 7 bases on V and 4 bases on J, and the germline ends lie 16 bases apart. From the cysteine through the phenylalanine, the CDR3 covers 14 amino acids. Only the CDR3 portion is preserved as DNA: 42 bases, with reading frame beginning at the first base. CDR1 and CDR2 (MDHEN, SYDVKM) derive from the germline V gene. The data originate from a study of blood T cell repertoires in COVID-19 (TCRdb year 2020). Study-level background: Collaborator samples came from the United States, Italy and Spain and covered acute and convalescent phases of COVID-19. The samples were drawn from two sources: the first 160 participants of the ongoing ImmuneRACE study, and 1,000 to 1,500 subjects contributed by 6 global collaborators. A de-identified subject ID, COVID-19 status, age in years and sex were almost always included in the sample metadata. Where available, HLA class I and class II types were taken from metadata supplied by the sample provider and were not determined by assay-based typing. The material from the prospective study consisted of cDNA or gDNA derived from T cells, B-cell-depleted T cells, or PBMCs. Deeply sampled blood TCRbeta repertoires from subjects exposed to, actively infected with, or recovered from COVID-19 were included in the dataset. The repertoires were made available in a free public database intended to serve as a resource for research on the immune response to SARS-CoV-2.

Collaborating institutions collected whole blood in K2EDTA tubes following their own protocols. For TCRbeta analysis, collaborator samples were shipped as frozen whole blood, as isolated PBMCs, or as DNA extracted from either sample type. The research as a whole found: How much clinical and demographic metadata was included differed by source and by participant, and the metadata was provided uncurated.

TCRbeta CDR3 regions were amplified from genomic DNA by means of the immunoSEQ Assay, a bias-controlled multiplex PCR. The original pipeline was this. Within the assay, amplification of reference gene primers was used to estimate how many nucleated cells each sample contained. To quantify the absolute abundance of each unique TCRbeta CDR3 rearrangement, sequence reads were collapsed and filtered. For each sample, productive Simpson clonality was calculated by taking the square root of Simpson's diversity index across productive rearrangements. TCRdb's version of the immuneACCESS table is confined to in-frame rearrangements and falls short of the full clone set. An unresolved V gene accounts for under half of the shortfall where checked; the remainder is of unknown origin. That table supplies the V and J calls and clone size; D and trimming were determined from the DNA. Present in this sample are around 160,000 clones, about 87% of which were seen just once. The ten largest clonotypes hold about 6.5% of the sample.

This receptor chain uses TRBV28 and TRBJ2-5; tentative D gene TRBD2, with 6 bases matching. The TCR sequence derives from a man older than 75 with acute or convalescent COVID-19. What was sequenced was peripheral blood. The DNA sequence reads TGTGCCAGCACGGTGGGACTGGAGGGAGAGACCCAGTACTTC. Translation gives CASTVGLEGETQYF.